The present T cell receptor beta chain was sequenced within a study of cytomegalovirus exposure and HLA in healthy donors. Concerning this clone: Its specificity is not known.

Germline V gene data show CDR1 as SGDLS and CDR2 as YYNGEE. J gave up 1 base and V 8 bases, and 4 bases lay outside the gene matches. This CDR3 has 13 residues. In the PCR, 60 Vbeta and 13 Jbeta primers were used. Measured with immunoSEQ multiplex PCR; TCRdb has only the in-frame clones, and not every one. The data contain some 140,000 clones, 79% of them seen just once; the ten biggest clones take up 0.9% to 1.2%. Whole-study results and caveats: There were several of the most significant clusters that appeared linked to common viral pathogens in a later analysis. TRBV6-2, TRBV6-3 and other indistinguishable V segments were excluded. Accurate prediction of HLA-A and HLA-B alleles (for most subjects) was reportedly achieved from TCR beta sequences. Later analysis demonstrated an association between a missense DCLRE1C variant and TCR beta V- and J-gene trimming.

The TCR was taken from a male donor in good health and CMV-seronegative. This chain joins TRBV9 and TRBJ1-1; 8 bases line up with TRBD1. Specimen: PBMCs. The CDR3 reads CASGGTGNTEAFF. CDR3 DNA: TGTGCCAGTGGCGGGACAGGGAACACTGAAGCTTTCTTT.